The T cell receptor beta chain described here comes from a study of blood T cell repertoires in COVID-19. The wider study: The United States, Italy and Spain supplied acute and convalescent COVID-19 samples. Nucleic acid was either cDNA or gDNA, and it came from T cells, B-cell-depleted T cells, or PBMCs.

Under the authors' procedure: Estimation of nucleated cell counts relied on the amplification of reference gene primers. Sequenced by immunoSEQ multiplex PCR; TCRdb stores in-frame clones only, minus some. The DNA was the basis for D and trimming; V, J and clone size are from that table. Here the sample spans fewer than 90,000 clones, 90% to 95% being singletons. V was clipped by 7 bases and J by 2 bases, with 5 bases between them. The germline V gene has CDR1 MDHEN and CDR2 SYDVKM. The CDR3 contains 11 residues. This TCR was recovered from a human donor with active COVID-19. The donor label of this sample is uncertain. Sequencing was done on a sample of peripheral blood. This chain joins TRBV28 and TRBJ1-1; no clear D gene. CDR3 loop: CASTSNTEAFF. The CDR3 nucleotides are TGTGCCAGCACCTCCAACACTGAAGCTTTCTTT.